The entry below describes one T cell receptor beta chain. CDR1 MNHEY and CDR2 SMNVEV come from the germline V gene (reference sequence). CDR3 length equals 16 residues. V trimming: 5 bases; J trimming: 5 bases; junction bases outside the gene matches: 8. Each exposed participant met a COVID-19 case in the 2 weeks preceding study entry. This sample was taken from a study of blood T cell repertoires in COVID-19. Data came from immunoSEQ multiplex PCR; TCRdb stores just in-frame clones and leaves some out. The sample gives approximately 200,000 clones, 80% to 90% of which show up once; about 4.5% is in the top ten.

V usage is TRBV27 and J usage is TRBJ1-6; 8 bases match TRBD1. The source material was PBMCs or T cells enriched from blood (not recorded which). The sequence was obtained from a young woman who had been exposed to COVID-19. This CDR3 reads CASSPTGQGDNSPLHF. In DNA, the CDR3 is TGTGCCAGCAGTCCGACCGGACAGGGAGATAATTCACCCCTCCACTTT.